Below, 32 T cell receptor beta chains from the same sample are listed, as sequenced in a study of PD-1 blockade in classical Hodgkin lymphoma. Each patient relapsed following autologous stem cell transplantation, and prior brentuximab vedotin exposure differed. Method: immunoSEQ multiplex PCR; TCRdb's copy keeps in-frame clones and lacks some. In the table there are roughly 20,000 clones, about nine tenths of which are singletons. Sequenced here: peripheral blood mononuclear cells (PBMCs), sampled before the second cycle of nivolumab. The source of these receptors is a human donor with classical Hodgkin lymphoma.

A few counts support this clone. The rearrangement joins TRBV7-9 to TRBJ1-1, with D uncertain. Germline V gives CDR1 SEHNR, CDR2 FQNEAQ (reference sequence). The CDR3 runs 13 residues. The V and J ends lost 5 bases and 1 base respectively, with 8 bases between them. CDR3: CASSPRENTEAFF. The CDR3, as DNA: TGTGCCAGCAGCCCGCGAGAGAACACTGAAGCTTTCTTT.

The gene calls are TRBV5-1 and TRBJ1-6; no clear D gene. This CDR3 has 15 amino acids. Germline values: CDR1 SGHRS, CDR2 YFSETQ. Trimming pared 2 bases from V and 4 bases from J, leaving 10 bases between. Here the CDR3 reads CASSFNEIYNSPLHF. The CDR3 bases are TGCGCCAGCAGCTTTAACGAGATTTATAATTCACCCCTCCACTTT. Full variable domain (missing parts from reference TRBV5-1 and TRBJ1-6): KAGVTQTPRYLIKTRGQQVTLSCSPISGHRSVSWYQQTPGQGLQFLFEYFSETQRNKGNFPGRFSGRQFSNSRSEMNVSTLELGDSALYLCASSFNEIYNSPLHFGNGTRLTVT.

J is TRBJ1-1 and V is TRBV7-8; weak D call: TRBD1 (6 bases). Looked up from germline, CDR1 is SGHVS and CDR2 is FQNEAQ. This CDR3 comprises 15 residues. V gave up 5 bases and J gave up 4 bases, with 17 bases separating them. CDR3 loop: CASSPQGGGTTEAFF. CDR3 coding DNA: TGTGCCAGCAGCCCGCAGGGAGGGGGGACCACTGAAGCTTTCTTT.

The chain carries TRBV7-8 and TRBJ2-7; the D gene could be TRBD1 or TRBD2 (5 bases each). This CDR3 is 16 amino acids long. V lost 1 base to trimming and J lost 0 bases, with 13 bases between them. Per the germline V gene, CDR1 is SGHVS and CDR2 is FQNEAQ. CDR3 nucleotides: TGTGCCAGCAGCTTAGTTGTGGCAGGGAGCTCCTACGAGCAGTACTTC. This translates into CASSLVVAGSSYEQYF.

This sequence joins TRBV28 and TRBJ1-2; no reliable D call. V dropped 5 bases and J dropped 0 bases, with 10 bases sitting between them. Germline V gene data show CDR1 as MDHEN and CDR2 as SYDVKM. This CDR3 is 14 amino acids long. The CDR3 region is CASSRIASNYGYTF. For the CDR3, the DNA is TGTGCCAGCAGTAGAATCGCCTCTAACTATGGCTACACCTTC.

The chain has TRBV6-6 and TRBJ1-5, with a tentative D call TRBD1 (5 bases). This CDR3 has 11 residues. Trimming took off 7 bases at V and 7 bases at J, with 8 bases between the two ends. Germline V gives CDR1 MNHNY, CDR2 SVGAGI (reference sequence). CDR3 sequence: CASNQGQPQHF. The CDR3 DNA reads TGTGCCAGCAACCAGGGACAGCCCCAGCATTTT.

This sequence joins TRBV5-1 and TRBJ1-5; a possible D gene is TRBD1 (6 bases). V was clipped by 0 bases and J by 2 bases, with 9 bases between them. The germline gives CDR1 SGHRS, CDR2 YFSETQ. The CDR3 has 15 amino acids. The CDR3 DNA sequence: TGCGCCAGCAGCTTGGGTTCAGGGGGCAATCAGCCCCAGCATTTT. This sequence encodes CASSLGSGGNQPQHF.

The V call is TRBV5-8, the J call TRBJ2-6; D call uncertain. Germline CDR1 reads SGHTS; CDR2 reads YDEGEE. CDR3 length: 17 amino acids. Trimming took off 7 bases at V and 5 bases at J, with 22 bases between the two ends. The CDR3: CASLRCPTQSRANVLTF. The CDR3 nucleotides read TGTGCCAGCCTGCGGTGTCCCACACAAAGTCGGGCCAACGTCCTGACTTTC.

The gene calls are TRBV5-4 and TRBJ2-7; D is ambiguous. The CDR3 totals 14 residues. Trimming took off 0 bases at V and 3 bases at J, with 10 bases between the two ends. Germline V gives CDR1 SGHNT, CDR2 YYREEE (reference sequence). The CDR3 DNA is TGTGCCAGCAGCTTGGGAGCCAGCCTCTACGAGCAGTACTTC. Its translation is CASSLGASLYEQYF.

The chain combines TRBV11-1 with TRBJ1-2, with TRBD1 matching 12 bases. J lost 4 bases, V lost 8 bases, and 5 bases had no gene match. This CDR3 spans 14 amino acids. Looked up from germline, CDR1 is SGHAT and CDR2 is FQDESV (reference sequence). CDR3 region: CASGPGQGAYGYTF. CDR3 in DNA: TGTGCCAGCGGGCCGGGACAGGGGGCCTATGGCTACACCTTC. The full variable domain, its missing parts supplied by reference TRBV11-1 and TRBJ1-2, is EAEVAQSPRYKITEKSQAVAFWCDPISGHATLYWYRQILGQGPELLVQFQDESVVDDSQLPKDRFSAERLKGVDSTLKIQPAELGDSAMYLCASGPGQGAYGYTFGSGTRLTVV.

The sample holds one count of this clone. This chain joins TRBV5-1 and TRBJ2-5, with D maybe TRBD1 (5 bases). Germline CDR1 and CDR2: SGHRS and YFSETQ. V was cut by 3 bases and J by 4 bases, with 7 bases left in between. The CDR3 is 12 residues long. The chain's CDR3 is CASSSGLETQYF. The CDR3 DNA is TGCGCCAGCAGCTCAGGGTTAGAGACCCAGTACTTC.

The chain joins TRBV9 to TRBJ2-1; the D gene is possibly TRBD1 (5 bases). Trimming stripped 2 bases from V and 0 bases from J, with 9 bases between. This CDR3 region has 15 residues. The germline V gene has CDR1 SGDLS and CDR2 YYNGEE. For the CDR3, the DNA is TGTGCCAGCAGCGTTACAGGCCTCTCCTACAATGAGCAGTTCTTC. This sequence encodes CASSVTGLSYNEQFF.

The V gene is TRBV6-5, the J gene TRBJ1-5, with D tentatively TRBD1 (6 bases). The CDR3 is 15 residues long. V was pared by 5 bases and J by 3 bases, with 14 bases between. CDR1 and CDR2 from the germline V gene are MNHEY and SVGAGI. CDR3 residues: CASSPLGQLNQPQHF. CDR3 DNA sequence: TGTGCCAGCAGTCCTCTTGGACAGCTCAATCAGCCCCAGCATTTT.

The chain uses TRBV5-1 and TRBJ2-2, with a possible D match to TRBD1 (6 bases). In germline, CDR1 is SGHRS, CDR2 YFSETQ. V lost 4 bases to trimming and J lost 2 bases, with 9 bases between them. The CDR3 is 14 residues long. This CDR3 is CASSIQGNTGELFF. In nucleotides, the CDR3 is TGCGCCAGCAGCATACAGGGTAACACCGGGGAGCTGTTTTTT.

The gene calls are TRBV2 and TRBJ1-6, with a possible D match to TRBD1 (5 bases). Germline CDR1 SNHLY, CDR2 FYNNEI. The CDR3 is 13 amino acids. V lost 5 bases, J lost 7 bases, and 9 bases lay in between. DNA of the CDR3: TGTGCCAGCAGTTTAGGGACCAATTCACCCCTCCACTTT. It is translated as CASSLGTNSPLHF. The full variable domain, completed using reference TRBV2 and TRBJ1-6, is EPEVTQTPSHQVTQMGQEVILRCVPISNHLYFYWYRQILGQKVEFLVSFYNNEISEKSEIFDDQFSVERPDGSNFTLKIRSTKLEDSAMYFCASSLGTNSPLHFGNGTRLTVT.

The chain combines TRBV5-1 with TRBJ2-1; D remains unclear. From germline, CDR1 is SGHRS and CDR2 YFSETQ. This CDR3 spans 15 amino acids. The germline V and J ends were trimmed by 0 bases and 5 bases, with 12 bases remaining between them. The CDR3 region is CASSLAGRKDNEQFF. CDR3 coding DNA: TGCGCCAGCAGCTTGGCCGGACGGAAGGACAATGAGCAGTTCTTC.

The CDR3 nucleotides read TGCGCCAGCAGCCAATGGGGTGGGGCGGGGCTAGGGAATGGCTACACCTTC. This encodes CASSQWGGAGLGNGYTF. The gene calls are TRBV4-3 and TRBJ1-2, with D possibly being TRBD1 (5 bases). Germline V gene lookup returns CDR1 LGHNA and CDR2 YSLEER. The CDR3 consists of 17 residues. V was trimmed by 2 bases and J by 6 bases, leaving 22 bases between them.

The chain joins TRBV6-1 to TRBJ2-2; D may be TRBD2 (6 bases). Germline V gives CDR1 MNHNS, CDR2 SASEGT. The CDR3 is 15 amino acids. V shed 6 bases and J shed 7 bases, with 18 bases lying between them. CDR3 sequence (DNA): TGTGCCAGCAGGCCTGGGACTCAGTTACACGGGGAGCTGTTTTTT. This codes for CASRPGTQLHGELFF.

The chain uses TRBV5-1 and TRBJ2-1; 9 nucleotides line up with TRBD1. The germline V gene has CDR1 SGHRS and CDR2 YFSETQ. This CDR3 is built from 15 residues. The ends lost 1 base at V and 7 bases at J; junction bases unmatched: 6. The CDR3 loop is CASSLTGQGGNEQFF. In nucleotides, the CDR3 is TGCGCCAGCAGCTTGACGGGACAGGGAGGGAATGAGCAGTTCTTC.

This clone was picked up a small number of times. One junction end disagrees with the germline gene, perhaps due to a read error. The V and J genes are TRBV2 and TRBJ2-4; possibly TRBD1 for D (6 bases). Looked up from germline, CDR1 is SNHLY and CDR2 is FYNNEI. The CDR3 length is 12 residues. DNA for the CDR3: TGTGCCAGCAGTGAATGGCAGGGGCCATCGAACTTC. This sequence encodes CASSEWQGPSNF.

This clone has a single count. V is TRBV5-1 and J is TRBJ2-7; no clear D gene. Germline CDR1 is SGHRS and CDR2 is YFSETQ. V lost 0 bases, J lost 3 bases, and 13 bases lay in between. The CDR3 covers 15 residues. The CDR3 coding sequence is TGCGCCAGCAGCTTGGGTTTCGGCACATACTACGAGCAGTACTTC. This gives the protein CASSLGFGTYYEQYF.

The CDR3 spells CASSLSGQGSNTGELFF. Here the CDR3 DNA reads TGCGCCAGCAGCCTCTCGGGACAGGGGTCGAACACCGGGGAGCTGTTTTTT. The chain is built from TRBV5-1 and TRBJ2-2; 10 bases are a match to TRBD1. Trimming at V came to 4 bases and at J to 0 bases, leaving 6 bases not matched to a gene. The CDR3 is 17 amino acids. Germline assignment: CDR1 SGHRS and CDR2 YFSETQ.

The chain has TRBV6-6 and TRBJ1-1; D not certain. The CDR3 runs 15 residues. Germline V lookup: CDR1 MNHNY, CDR2 SVGAGI (reference sequence). The germline V and J ends were trimmed by 3 bases and 0 bases, with 11 bases remaining between them. The CDR3 region has the DNA TGTGCCAGCAGTTATAACCCCGCCGTGAACACTGAAGCTTTCTTT. It translates to CASSYNPAVNTEAFF.

In this sample, this clone turned up a few times. The chain recombines TRBV15 with TRBJ2-3; possibly TRBD2 for D (5 bases). Looked up from germline, CDR1 is LNHNV and CDR2 is YYDKDF (reference sequence). The CDR3 covers 15 residues. V lost 6 bases and J lost 0, with 13 bases in between. The CDR3 nucleotides are TGTGCCACCAGAGCCTACGGGGAAAGCACAGATACGCAGTATTTT. It is translated as CATRAYGESTDTQYF.

The chain employs TRBV29-1 and TRBJ1-2, with 9 bases fitting TRBD1. Germline V gene lookup returns CDR1 SQVTM and CDR2 ANQGSEA. The CDR3 runs 16 residues. V lost 6 bases, J lost 1 base, and 12 bases stayed unmatched. The CDR3 coding sequence is TGCAGCGTCCTGGACAGGGGATACAGCGTTAACTATGGCTACACCTTC. Residues: CSVLDRGYSVNYGYTF.

V is TRBV5-1 and J is TRBJ2-2; D is ambiguous. Trimming removed 3 bases from V and 3 bases from J, with 9 bases in between. Germline CDR1 reads SGHRS; CDR2 reads YFSETQ. The CDR3 is 14 residues long. CDR3 sequence (DNA): TGCGCCAGCAGCTCATTTGAATACACCGGGGAGCTGTTTTTT. This gives the protein CASSSFEYTGELFF.

This clone was detected only a few times. V is TRBV5-1 and J is TRBJ2-5; D may correspond to TRBD1 or TRBD2 (5 bases each). Germline CDR1 is SGHRS and CDR2 is YFSETQ. This CDR3 has 16 amino acids. V gave up 0 bases and J gave up 0 bases, with 12 bases separating them. The CDR3 DNA is TGCGCCAGCAGCTTGGATGGGGGTTCTGACCAAGAGACCCAGTACTTC. It encodes CASSLDGGSDQETQYF.

V is TRBV25-1 and J is TRBJ2-2; 11 bases agree with TRBD1. CDR1 MGHDK and CDR2 SYGVNS come from the germline V gene. Trimming at V came to 6 bases and at J to 7 bases, leaving 4 bases not matched to a gene. The length of the CDR3 is 14 residues. Written as DNA, the CDR3 is TGTGCCAGCAGAGGACAGGGGGCGGGCGGGGAGCTGTTTTTT. As protein: CASRGQGAGGELFF.

The chain joins TRBV7-9 to TRBJ2-2; D is undetermined. The length of the CDR3 is 15 residues. Germline CDR1 and CDR2: SEHNR and FQNEAQ (reference sequence). V was cut by 4 bases and J by 4 bases, with 13 bases left in between. The CDR3 DNA reads TGTGCCAGCAGCTCCGACAACACCATCACCGGGGAGCTGTTTTTT. Translating gives CASSSDNTITGELFF.

To note about this clone: This CDR3 is also generated by other DNA sequences in the sample. The rearrangement joins TRBV5-1 to TRBJ2-3; D unresolved. CDR1 is SGHRS and CDR2 is YFSETQ in the germline V gene. This CDR3 spans 15 amino acids. V was pared by 0 bases and J by 1 base, with 9 bases between. CDR3 sequence (DNA): TGCGCCAGCAGCTTGGGTGGCGGAGGCACAGATACGCAGTATTTT. This sequence encodes CASSLGGGGTDTQYF.

The gene calls are TRBV7-9 and TRBJ1-4; D possibly corresponds to TRBD1 (5 bases). This CDR3 is built from 17 residues. In germline, CDR1 is SEHNR, CDR2 FQNEAQ (reference sequence). V was shortened by 1 base and J by 4 bases, with 16 bases between the two germline ends. The CDR3 nucleotides read TGTGCCAGCAGCTTAGACTTACAGGAGAGTATTAATGAAAAACTGTTTTTT. Protein sequence: CASSLDLQESINEKLFF. The variable domain in full, completed from reference TRBV7-9 and TRBJ1-4, reads DTGVSQNPRHKITKRGQNVTFRCDPISEHNRLYWYRQTLGQGPEFLTYFQNEAQLEKSRLLSDRFSAERPKGSFSTLEIQRTEQGDSAMYLCASSLDLQESINEKLFFGSGTQLSVL.

This clone was seen just once. The chain recombines TRBV6-4 with TRBJ2-7; D perhaps matches TRBD1 (5 bases). The CDR3 is 16 amino acids. Deletions cut 0 bases from V and 1 base from J, with 13 bases between. The germline V gene encodes CDR1 MRHNA and CDR2 SNTAGT. This CDR3 is CASSDSRPGLSYEQYF. DNA for the CDR3: TGTGCCAGCAGTGACTCGAGGCCAGGGCTTTCCTACGAGCAGTACTTC.